The T cell receptor beta chain described here comes from a study of blood T cell repertoires in COVID-19. TCRdb's table, derived via immunoSEQ multiplex PCR, lists solely in-frame clones and lacks some. Of a few hundred thousand clones detected, roughly 90% appear once; the ten largest clones hold 0.8% to 0.85%. Sequencing was carried out using peripheral blood. The TCR originated in a man between 18 and 29 years old with COVID-19, enrolled during active disease.

The CDR3 spells CASSLGGRHQETQYF. For the CDR3, the DNA is TGTGCCAGCAGCTTAGGCGGGCGACACCAAGAGACCCAGTACTTC. The chain combines TRBV11-3 with TRBJ2-5, with D perhaps TRBD2 (5 bases). CDR1 and CDR2 from the germline V gene are SGHNT and YENEEA. V was cut by 1 base and J by 0 bases, with 9 bases left in between. The CDR3 sequence is 15 residues long.